This T cell receptor (beta chain) was recovered during a study of OX40 agonist ivuxolimab in advanced cancers. The method was immunoSEQ multiplex PCR; TCRdb's version includes in-frame clones alone and lacks a portion of them. The sample lists 66,000 or so clones, less than 85% occurring once. The V gene's germline CDR1 is SGHAT and CDR2 FQNNGV. This CDR3 comprises 13 residues. V lost 7 bases and J 9 bases, leaving 16 bases between the germline ends. The receptor was derived from an adult with an advanced solid tumor such as melanoma, head and neck, liver or kidney cancer. V gene TRBV11-2 combines with J gene TRBJ2-1, with D possibly being TRBD1 (6 bases). Specimen: CD4+ or CD8+ T cells sorted from blood, collected in a trial of the OX40 agonist ivuxolimab. The CDR3 is CASTLLQGTEQFF. CDR3 bases: TGTGCCAGCACCCTCTTACAGGGTACTGAGCAGTTCTTC.